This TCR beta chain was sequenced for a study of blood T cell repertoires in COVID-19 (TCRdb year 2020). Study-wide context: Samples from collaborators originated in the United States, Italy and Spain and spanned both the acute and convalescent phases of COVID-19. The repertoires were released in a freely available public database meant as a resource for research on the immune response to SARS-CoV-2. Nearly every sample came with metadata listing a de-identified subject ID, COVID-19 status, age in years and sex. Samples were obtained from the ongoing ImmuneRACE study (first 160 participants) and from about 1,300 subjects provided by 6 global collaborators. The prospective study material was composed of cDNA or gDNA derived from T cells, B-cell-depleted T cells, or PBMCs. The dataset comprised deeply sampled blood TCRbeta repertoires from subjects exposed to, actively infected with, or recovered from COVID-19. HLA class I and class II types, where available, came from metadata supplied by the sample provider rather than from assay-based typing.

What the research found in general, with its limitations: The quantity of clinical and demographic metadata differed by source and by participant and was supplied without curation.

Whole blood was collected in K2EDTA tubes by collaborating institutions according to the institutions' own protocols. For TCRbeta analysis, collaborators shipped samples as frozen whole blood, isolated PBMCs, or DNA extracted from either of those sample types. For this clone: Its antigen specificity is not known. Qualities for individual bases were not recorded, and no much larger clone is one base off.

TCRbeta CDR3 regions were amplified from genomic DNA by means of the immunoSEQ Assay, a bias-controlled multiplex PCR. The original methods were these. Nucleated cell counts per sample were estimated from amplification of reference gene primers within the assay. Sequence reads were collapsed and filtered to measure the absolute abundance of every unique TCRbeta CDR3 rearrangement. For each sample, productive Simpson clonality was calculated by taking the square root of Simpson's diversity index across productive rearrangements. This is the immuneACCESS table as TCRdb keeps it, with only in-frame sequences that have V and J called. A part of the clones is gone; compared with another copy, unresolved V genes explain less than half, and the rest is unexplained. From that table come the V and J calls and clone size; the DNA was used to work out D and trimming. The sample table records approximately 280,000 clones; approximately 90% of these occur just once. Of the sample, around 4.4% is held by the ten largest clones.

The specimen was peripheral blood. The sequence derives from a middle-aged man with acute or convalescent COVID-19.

The CDR3 protein: CASRTGLDTDTQYF. The nucleotide sequence reads TGTGCCAGTAGGACAGGACTCGACACAGATACGCAGTATTTT. The chain links TRBV19 with TRBJ2-3, with TRBD1 perhaps the D gene, on 6 matching bases. The junction shows trimming of 6 bases on V and 2 bases on J, plus 12 bases between the germline ends. In the germline V gene (reference sequence), CDR1 corresponds to LNHDA and CDR2 to SQIVND. Spanning cysteine to phenylalanine, the CDR3 consists of 14 amino acids. Solely the CDR3 DNA is kept, with 42 bases framed from the first base.